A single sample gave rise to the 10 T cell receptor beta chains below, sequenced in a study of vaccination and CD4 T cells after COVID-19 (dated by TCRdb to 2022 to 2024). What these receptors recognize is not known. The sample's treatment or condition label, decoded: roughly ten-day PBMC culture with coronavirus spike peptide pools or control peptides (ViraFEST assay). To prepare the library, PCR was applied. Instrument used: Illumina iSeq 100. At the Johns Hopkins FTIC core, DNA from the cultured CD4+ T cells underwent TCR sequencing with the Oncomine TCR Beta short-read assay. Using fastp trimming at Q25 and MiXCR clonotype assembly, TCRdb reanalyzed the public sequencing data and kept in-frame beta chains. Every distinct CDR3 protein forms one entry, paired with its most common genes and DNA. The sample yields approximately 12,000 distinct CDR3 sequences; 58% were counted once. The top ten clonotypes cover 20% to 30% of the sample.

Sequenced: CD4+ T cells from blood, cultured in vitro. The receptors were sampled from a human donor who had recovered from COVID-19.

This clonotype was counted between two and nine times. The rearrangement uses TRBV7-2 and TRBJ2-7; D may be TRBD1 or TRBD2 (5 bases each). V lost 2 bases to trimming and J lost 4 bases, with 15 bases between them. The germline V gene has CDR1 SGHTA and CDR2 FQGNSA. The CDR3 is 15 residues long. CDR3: CASSLTGTLGYEQYF. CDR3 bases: TGTGCCAGCAGCTTAACCGGGACCTTAGGGTACGAGCAGTACTTC.

The DNA of the CDR3 is TGTGCCAGCAGCTTAGCGGGACAGGGGCACGAGACCCAGTACTTC. Amino acid sequence: CASSLAGQGHETQYF. The chain employs TRBV7-2 and TRBJ2-5, with 10 nucleotides matching TRBD1. Trimming cost V 0 bases and J 5 bases; bases outside gene matches: 3. The CDR3 covers 15 residues. The germline V gene has CDR1 SGHTA and CDR2 FQGNSA.

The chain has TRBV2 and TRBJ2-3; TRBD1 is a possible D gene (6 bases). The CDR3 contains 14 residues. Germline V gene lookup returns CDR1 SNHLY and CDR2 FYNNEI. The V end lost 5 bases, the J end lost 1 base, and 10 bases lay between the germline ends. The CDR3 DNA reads TGTGCCAGCAGTCACAGGGCGCGCACAGATACGCAGTATTTT. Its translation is CASSHRARTDTQYF.

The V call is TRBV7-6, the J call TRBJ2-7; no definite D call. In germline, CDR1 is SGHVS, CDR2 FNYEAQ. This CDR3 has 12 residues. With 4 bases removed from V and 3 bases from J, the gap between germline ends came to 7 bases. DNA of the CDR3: TGTGCCAGCAGCTCGACAATCTACGAGCAGTACTTC. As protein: CASSSTIYEQYF.

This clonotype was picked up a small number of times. The CDR3: CASSYRGGSVPQHF. CDR3 DNA sequence: TGTGCCAGCAGTTACCGGGGGGGATCGGTCCCCCAGCATTTT. The rearrangement uses TRBV6-2 or TRBV6-3 and TRBJ1-5; D might be TRBD1 (5 bases). This CDR3 has 14 residues. Germline CDR1 is MNHEY and CDR2 is SVGEGT. V was clipped by 2 bases and J by 10 bases, with 15 bases between them.

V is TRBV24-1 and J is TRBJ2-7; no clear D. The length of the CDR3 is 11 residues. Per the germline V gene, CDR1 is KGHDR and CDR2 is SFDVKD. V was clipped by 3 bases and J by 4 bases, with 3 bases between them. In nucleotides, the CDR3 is TGTGCCACCAGTGATGAGTACGAGCAGTACTTC. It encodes CATSDEYEQYF.

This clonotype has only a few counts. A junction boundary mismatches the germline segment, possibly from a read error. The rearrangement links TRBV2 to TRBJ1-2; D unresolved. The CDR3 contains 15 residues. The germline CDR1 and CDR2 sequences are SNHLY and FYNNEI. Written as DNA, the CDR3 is TGTGCCAGCAGCGAAGGGTACTTGGCGAACTATGGCTACACCTTC. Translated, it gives CASSEGYLANYGYTF.

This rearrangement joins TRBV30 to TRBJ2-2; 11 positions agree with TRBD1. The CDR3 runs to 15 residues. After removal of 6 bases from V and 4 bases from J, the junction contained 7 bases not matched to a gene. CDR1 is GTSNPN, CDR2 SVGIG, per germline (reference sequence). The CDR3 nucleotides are TGTGCCTGCCCCGGGGACAGGGGGGTCACCGGGGAGCTGTTTTTT. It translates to CACPGDRGVTGELFF.

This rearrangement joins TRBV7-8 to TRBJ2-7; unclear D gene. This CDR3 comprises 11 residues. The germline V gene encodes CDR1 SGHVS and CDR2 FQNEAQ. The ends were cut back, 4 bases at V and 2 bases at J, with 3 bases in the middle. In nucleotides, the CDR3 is TGTGCCAGCAGCTCAACCTACGAGCAGTACTTC. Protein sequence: CASSSTYEQYF.

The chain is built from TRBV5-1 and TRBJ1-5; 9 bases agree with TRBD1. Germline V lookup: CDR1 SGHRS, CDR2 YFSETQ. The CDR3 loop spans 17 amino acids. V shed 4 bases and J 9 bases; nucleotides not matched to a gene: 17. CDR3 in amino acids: CASSPTPGTGNVRPQHF. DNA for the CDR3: TGCGCCAGCAGCCCGACCCCCGGGACAGGGAACGTGCGGCCCCAGCATTTT.